Below, one TCR beta chain is given with its context. This CDR3 is built from 14 residues. Losses at the gene ends were 6 bases for V and 8 bases for J; bases not matched to a gene: 6. Germline V gene data show CDR1 as LNHDA and CDR2 as SQIVND (reference sequence). In the original analysis: Amplification of reference gene primers provided the estimated nucleated cell counts. The table came from immunoSEQ multiplex PCR; TCRdb's copy has only in-frame clones and leaves some out. For V, J and clone size, that table is used; D and trimming come from the DNA. The sample records some 260,000 clones, 65% to 80% being singletons. These data are taken from a study of blood T cell repertoires in COVID-19.

The V gene is TRBV19, the J gene TRBJ2-1; 11 positions agree with TRBD1. The sequence was obtained from a woman between 40 and 55 years old with active or convalescent COVID-19. The sequenced sample consisted of peripheral blood. The CDR3 here is CASRSGQGAYEQFF. The CDR3 DNA reads as TGTGCCAGTAGGAGTGGACAGGGGGCATATGAGCAGTTCTTC.